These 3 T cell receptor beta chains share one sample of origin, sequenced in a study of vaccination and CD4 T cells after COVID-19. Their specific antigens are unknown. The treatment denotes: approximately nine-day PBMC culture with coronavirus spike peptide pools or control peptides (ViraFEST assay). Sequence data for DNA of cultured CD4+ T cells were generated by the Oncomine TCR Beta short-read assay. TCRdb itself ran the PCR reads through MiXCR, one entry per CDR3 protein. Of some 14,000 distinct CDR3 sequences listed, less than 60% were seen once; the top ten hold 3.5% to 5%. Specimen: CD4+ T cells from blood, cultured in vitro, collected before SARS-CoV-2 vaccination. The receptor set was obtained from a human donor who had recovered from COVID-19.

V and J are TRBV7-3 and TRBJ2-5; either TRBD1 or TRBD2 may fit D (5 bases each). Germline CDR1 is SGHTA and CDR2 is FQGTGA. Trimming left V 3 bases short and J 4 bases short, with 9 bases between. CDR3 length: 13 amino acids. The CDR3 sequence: CASSLGGGETQYF. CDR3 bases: TGTGCCAGCAGCTTGGGTGGGGGAGAGACCCAGTACTTC.

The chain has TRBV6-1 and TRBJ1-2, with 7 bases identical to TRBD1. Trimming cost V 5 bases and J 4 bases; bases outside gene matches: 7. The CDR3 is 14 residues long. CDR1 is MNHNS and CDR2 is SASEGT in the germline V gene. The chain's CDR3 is CASSPQQGSYGYTF. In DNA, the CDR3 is TGTGCCAGCAGTCCTCAACAGGGGAGCTATGGCTACACCTTC.

The CDR3 sequence is CASSQWTGSSGEQYF. The CDR3 bases are TGTGCCAGCAGCCAATGGACAGGCAGTAGCGGCGAGCAGTACTTC. The V gene is TRBV7-2, the J gene TRBJ2-1; possibly TRBD1 for D (7 bases). The closer fit of TRBJ2-7 to the DNA end suggests the J call may be wrong. The CDR3 loop spans 15 amino acids. Germline CDR1 SGHTA, CDR2 FQGNSA.